This T cell receptor (beta chain) was captured in a study of T cells in tumors after PD-1 blockade. Study background: Each patient got pembrolizumab 200 mg every 3 weeks or cemiplimab 350 mg every 2 weeks. On average, tumor samples gave about 26,000 TCR templates and some 6,600 unique clonotypes.

The table came from immunoSEQ multiplex PCR; TCRdb's copy has only in-frame clones and leaves some out. The table records approximately 1,500 clones, under 80% of them present only once. Before and after PD-1 blockade, biopsies were collected from the same primary tumor site. The germline CDR1 and CDR2 sequences are SGHRS and YFSETQ. This CDR3 has 14 amino acids. Trimming took off 0 bases at V and 5 bases at J, with 10 bases between the two ends. The starting material was tumor tissue, obtained before anti-PD-1 treatment. The chain joins TRBV5-1 to TRBJ2-3; D is possibly TRBD1 (5 bases). The receptor comes from a human donor with basal cell carcinoma. The DNA of the CDR3 is TGCGCCAGCAGCTTGGAGGGGCGTGGAGATACGCAGTATTTT. Its protein is CASSLEGRGDTQYF.